This is a list of T cell receptor beta chains from one sample in a study of blood T cells in healthy people across ages. MiXCR was run by TCRdb on the 5' RACE reads, yielding one entry per CDR3 protein. The repertoire holds 600,000 or so distinct CDR3 sequences, with around half as singletons. The sequenced material came from blood. The origin of the receptors is a man aged 80 or over in good health. Each CDR3 is given with its conserved first and last residue. The order of the fields is CDR3 DNA, CDR3 protein, clone size, J gene, V gene, CDR3 length, D gene. The D gene is left open where the match is weak. Only some rows state a clone size, as once, few, many or a class for expanded clones.

TGTGCCAGCAGCAAAACGGGACTAGCGGGGGAAAATACCGAGGACAATGAGCAGTTCTTC,CASSKTGLAGENTEDNEQFF,.,TRBJ2-1,TRBV11-1,20,TRBD2
TGTGCCAGCAGCTTAGGTAGCGGGAGGCCGGGGCGGAACAATGAGCAGTTCTTC,CASSLGSGRPGRNNEQFF,.,TRBJ2-1,TRBV7-2,18,TRBD2
TGCAGTGCCCCGGTCATGGGCCGGCGAGAAGAGACCCAGTACTTC,CSAPVMGRREETQYF,.,TRBJ2-5,TRBV20-1,15,.
TGCGCCAGCAGCCGGGATTTAGCGGGAGTACTCACAGATACGCAGTATTTT,CASSRDLAGVLTDTQYF,.,TRBJ2-3,TRBV4-3,17,TRBD2
TGTGCCACCAGTGAACGGACGGAAAGGTCCTACAATGAGCAGTTCTTC,CATSERTERSYNEQFF,few,TRBJ2-1,TRBV24-1,16,.
TGTGCCAGCAGCGTGGGTAGTCGGACCGGGGAGCTGTTTTTT,CASSVGSRTGELFF,.,TRBJ2-2,TRBV5-6,14,.
TGCGCCAGCAGCTTGGGGACAGGAGCCCAAGAGACCCAGTACTTC,CASSLGTGAQETQYF,.,TRBJ2-5,TRBV5-1,15,TRBD1
TGTGCCAGCAGCCCCGCCGGGGGGCGGGTTCAGCCCCAGCATTTT,CASSPAGGRVQPQHF,few,TRBJ1-5,TRBV7-9,15,.
TGTGCCAGCAGCACGTTGGGGGTTAACACTGAAGCTTTCTTT,CASSTLGVNTEAFF,.,TRBJ1-1,TRBV12-3/TRBV12-4,14,.
TGTGCCAGCAGCTGGACAGCACCGCAGGGGGATGGCTACACCTTC,CASSWTAPQGDGYTF,.,TRBJ1-2,TRBV7-2,15,TRBD1